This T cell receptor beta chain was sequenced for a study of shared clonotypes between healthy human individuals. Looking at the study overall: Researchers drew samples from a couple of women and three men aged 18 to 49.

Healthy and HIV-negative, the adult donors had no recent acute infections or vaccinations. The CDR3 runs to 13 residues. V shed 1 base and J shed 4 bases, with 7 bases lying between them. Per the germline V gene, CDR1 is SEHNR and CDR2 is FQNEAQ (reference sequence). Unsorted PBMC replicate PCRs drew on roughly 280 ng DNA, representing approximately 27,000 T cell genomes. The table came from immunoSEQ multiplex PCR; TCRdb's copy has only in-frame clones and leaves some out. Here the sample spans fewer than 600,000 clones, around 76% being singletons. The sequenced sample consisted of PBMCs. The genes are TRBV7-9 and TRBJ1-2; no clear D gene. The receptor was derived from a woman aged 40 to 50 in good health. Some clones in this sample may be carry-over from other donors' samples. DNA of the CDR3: TGTGCCAGCAGCTTAGTGGGAGGCTATGGCTACACCTTC. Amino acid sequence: CASSLVGGYGYTF.